This T cell receptor (beta chain) was recorded in a study of blood T cell repertoires in COVID-19. TCRdb's table, derived via immunoSEQ multiplex PCR, lists solely in-frame clones and lacks some. The table lists about 170,000 clones, roughly 84% of them singletons. The CDR3 totals 16 residues. V lost 4 bases to trimming and J lost 0 bases, with 14 bases between them. Germline V CDR1 and CDR2: MGHRA, YSYEKL. The TCR was taken from a man in his fifties with active or convalescent COVID-19. Input material: peripheral blood. The rearrangement uses TRBV4-1 and TRBJ2-3, with TRBD2 as a possible D gene (5 bases). CDR3 nucleotides: TGCGCCAGCAGCCCGAGGGAGACACGGAGCACAGATACGCAGTATTTT. This gives the protein CASSPRETRSTDTQYF.